The 8 T cell receptor beta chains below come from one sample, sequenced in a study of Ad26.COV2.S vaccination and SARS-CoV-2 variants. The treatment denotes: some 20 received Ad26.COV2.S at low or high dose, single or two shots; about 5 received placebo; per-sample allocation not given. The study sampled participants on day 63 after the first vaccine or placebo injection. Here immunoSEQ multiplex PCR was the method, and the copy in TCRdb shows in-frame clones only, minus some. The sample includes about 420,000 clones, roughly 88% of them seen just once. The sequences come from peripheral blood, collected in a trial of Ad26.COV2.S vaccine versus placebo. The receptors come from a person between 18 and 65 years old who received the Ad26.COV2.S COVID-19 vaccine or a placebo.

The V and J genes are TRBV7-8 and TRBJ2-6; D is unresolved. This CDR3 contains 15 residues. The V and J ends lost 5 bases and 0 bases respectively, with 8 bases between them. Germline V gene data show CDR1 as SGHVS and CDR2 as FQNEAQ. The CDR3 bases are TGTGCCAGCAGCCTCGTCAACTCTGGGGCCAACGTCCTGACTTTC. Its protein is CASSLVNSGANVLTF.

The chain carries TRBV7-8 and TRBJ2-7, with D unclear. Germline CDR1 is SGHVS and CDR2 is FQNEAQ. There are 12 residues in the CDR3. Trimming cost V 5 bases and J 1 base, with 6 bases left between them. The CDR3: CASSQGSYEQYF. CDR3 nucleotide sequence: TGTGCCAGCAGCCAAGGATCCTACGAGCAGTACTTC.

This sequence joins TRBV5-6 and TRBJ2-7; 12 bases match TRBD2. V lost 7 bases to trimming and J lost 0 bases; unmatched junction nucleotides: 11. This CDR3 comprises 17 residues. The germline gives CDR1 SGHDT, CDR2 YYEEEE. In DNA, the CDR3 is TGTGCCAGCCGGGATTTCGGACTAGCGGGGAGCTCCTACGAGCAGTACTTC. Translating gives CASRDFGLAGSSYEQYF.

The rearrangement joins TRBV19 to TRBJ2-1; D is unclear. Per germline, CDR1 LNHDA and CDR2 SQIVND (reference sequence). Trimming took 7 bases from V and 10 from J, leaving 14 bases between them. This CDR3 spans 12 amino acids. The CDR3 DNA sequence: TGTGCCAGTACCCACCAACATGACGAGCAGTTCTTC. It specifies CASTHQHDEQFF.

A word on this clone: The sample has other DNA sequences that encode this CDR3 too. V usage is TRBV5-1 and J usage is TRBJ1-1; D perhaps matches TRBD1 (5 bases). In germline, CDR1 is SGHRS, CDR2 YFSETQ. V was trimmed by 0 bases and J by 11 bases, leaving 8 bases between them. The CDR3 sequence is 11 residues long. The CDR3: CASSLGGEAFF. Written as DNA, the CDR3 is TGCGCCAGCAGCTTGGGAGGGGAGGCTTTCTTT.

This clone has more than one count but fewer than ten. Written as DNA, the CDR3 is TGTGCCAGCAGTTCGGTAGGGGGCAGGGACCACGAGCAGTACTTC. Protein: CASSSVGGRDHEQYF. This sequence joins TRBV6-5 and TRBJ2-7, with 7 bases lining up with TRBD1. V dropped 4 bases and J dropped 5; count of bases not matched to a gene: 11. Per the germline V gene, CDR1 is MNHEY and CDR2 is SVGAGI. The CDR3 consists of 15 residues.

The CDR3: CASRGQGNYGYTF. DNA of the CDR3: TGTGCCAGCAGAGGACAGGGGAACTATGGCTACACCTTC. The chain recombines TRBV5-4 with TRBJ1-2, with 9 nucleotides matching TRBD1. Germline V gives CDR1 SGHNT, CDR2 YYREEE (reference sequence). After removal of 5 bases from V and 2 bases from J, the junction contained 1 base not matched to a gene. There are 13 residues in the CDR3.

The sample holds one count of this clone. The gene calls are TRBV7-9 and TRBJ2-3; D tentatively reads TRBD1 or TRBD2 (5 bases each). This CDR3 spans 15 amino acids. The V end was cut by 4 bases, the J end by 2 bases, with 13 bases between. The germline V gene has CDR1 SEHNR and CDR2 FQNEAQ (reference sequence). CDR3 sequence: CASSSRGPTTDTQYF. For the CDR3, the DNA is TGTGCCAGCAGCTCTCGGGGACCAACCACAGATACGCAGTATTTT.